Detailed here is one T cell receptor beta chain. It has no known antigen specificity. No qualities accompany the bases; no much larger clone lies one base away. The data were taken from a study of shared clonotypes between healthy human individuals (TCRdb year 2020). Regarding the complete study: The cohort comprised a couple of women and three men aged 18 to 49 years. For each donor, CD4 naive and CD4 memory were each run on three plates, CD8 naive on two plates, and CD8 memory on one plate. To estimate repertoire size and how much clonotype sharing occurs between individuals, the study deeply sequenced the blood TCR repertoires of about 5 healthy adults. To increase sequencing depth and limit assay-specific biases, different laboratories used diverse techniques to prepare libraries and sequence TCR repertoires. Each donor's leukapheresis produced roughly between roughly 0.85 and 9 billion PBMCs.

Donors were healthy HIV-negative adults with no recently reported acute infections or vaccinations. Every donor was a Caucasian adult residing in Nashville, Tennessee, USA. CD4+ T cells were enriched by magnetic negative selection; naive cells were then positively selected on CD45RA, and the negative fraction formed the memory subset. Blood was obtained by leukapheresis, after which PBMCs were separated by Ficoll-Histopaque density gradient centrifugation and cryopreserved in liquid nitrogen vapor phase. Purity and quantity of every magnetically sorted T cell population were checked by analytical flow cytometry. From each sorted fraction, genomic DNA was isolated and quantified by UV absorbance on a Nanodrop 2000c. From the cysteine through the phenylalanine, the CDR3 covers 14 amino acids. Left in the record is the CDR3 DNA by itself, 42 bases read in frame from the first base. CDR1 and CDR2, looked up from the germline V gene (reference sequence), are MNHEY and SMNVEV.

TCR CDR3 regions were amplified from genomic DNA by multiplex PCR using the deep immunoSEQ assay. For each cell subset, the extracted genomic DNA was distributed evenly across all wells of several immunoSEQ 96-well plates, and each plate served as one replicate. Each replicate PCR for sorted subsets received approximately 220 ng genomic DNA, equal to roughly 30,000 T cell genomes. Purified libraries were measured with a Qubit 3.0 fluorometer, size-checked on a Bioanalyzer 2100, and measured again with the KAPA Library Quantification kit. A separate single-read 150-cycle Illumina NextSeq 550 flow cell was used to sequence each immunoSEQ 96-well plate. The paper's data handling went like this. Because only junctional sequences without quality scores were contained in the immunoSEQ output, filtering matching that applied to full-length reads could not be performed. To assign V/J genes and CDR3, sequences were annotated using PyIR, a Python wrapper for IgBLAST v1.9, with IMGT germline references. Any read was removed if the V/J assignment was weak (E-value above 1e-6), the CDR3 was missing, or the read contained stop codons, out-of-frame junctions, or ambiguous translated residues. V3J clonotypes were defined by identical inferred V gene, J gene, and CDR3 amino acid sequence. The percentage overlap between two repertoires was calculated by dividing the number of shared unique clonotypes by the size of the smaller repertoire. RTK rarefaction, the Chao1 estimator, and Recon v2.1 estimates of unobserved clonotypes were used to assess repertoire richness. Generation probabilities were computed with OLGA for all TCRbeta clonotypes obtained by the gDNA method from several donors. This is the immuneACCESS table as TCRdb keeps it, with only in-frame sequences that have V and J called. A part of the clones is gone; compared with another copy, unresolved V genes explain less than half, and the rest is unexplained. V, J and clone size are those of that table, while D and trimming were read from the DNA. This sample gives about 520,000 clones in total; more than 95% of them show up just once. The ten largest make up about 0.059% of the sample.

The research as a whole found: Even with the large sequencing depth, rarefaction of the sorted-subset datasets indicated that sequencing was incomplete. Clonotypes shared by all four sorted-subset donors showed higher generation probabilities than non-shared clonotypes. Only blood was sampled, and tissue TCR repertoires likely differ from those in blood. Because the study included only a small number of donors, the genetic and exposure-history diversity represented was limited. Pairwise subsampling led to the expectation that sequencing depth would affect the degree of clonotype sharing among donors. Naive subsets generally had larger estimated clonotype richness than memory subsets did. Sharing across several donors was observed for around 5% of naive CD4, about 4% of naive CD8, roughly 2.4% of memory CD4, and approximately 0.41% of memory CD8 clonotypes.

This sequence originates from a woman aged 25-40 years in good health. The rearranged chain carries TRBV27 and TRBJ2-5; the D gene cannot be resolved reliably. The J call may be incorrect, as the DNA end agrees better with TRBJ2-7. Specimen: naive CD4+ T cells sorted from blood. The intended sense of this specimen's cell subset or site label: CD45RA+ positively selected. The encoded CDR3 is CASSPLRGVYEQYF. The DNA sequence reads TGTGCCAGCAGTCCGCTCCGTGGGGTCTACGAGCAGTACTTC.